These T cell receptor beta chains were read from a single sample in a study of identical twins. TCRdb reprocessed the 5' RACE reads with MiXCR, giving one entry per CDR3 protein. In the table there are 750,000 to 950,000 distinct CDR3 sequences, approximately 13% of which are singletons. These data are also associated with another study on yellow fever vaccine responses in identical twins.

The sequencing input was PBMCs. Receptors originate from a young woman in good health. CDR3s include the opening cysteine and the closing phenylalanine or tryptophan. D genes are given only for firm matches. Clone size, where shown, is once, few, many, or a class for clones that have expanded.

clone_size j_call v_call cdr3_length d_call cdr3_nt cdr3_aa
- TRBJ2-1 TRBV20-1 16 - TGCAGTGCTAGAGACGCCGGGGGCCAGGTAGCGGGTGAGCAGTTCTTC CSARDAGGQVAGEQFF
- TRBJ2-5 TRBV5-1 14 - TGCGCCAGCAGCTTGGCGGGCAGTTCGGAGACCCAGTACTTC CASSLAGSSETQYF
- TRBJ2-1 TRBV6-1 14 TRBD2 TGTGCCAGCAGGGTAGCGGGGGGTATGAATGCGCAGTTCTTC CASRVAGGMNAQFF
few TRBJ2-7 TRBV27 15 - TGTGCCAGCAGCACTAGCAGCCCGACCCCTTACGAGCAGTACTTC CASSTSSPTPYEQYF
- TRBJ2-7 TRBV20-1 15 TRBD2 TGCAGTGCCCAACTCCCTCCGGGAGGTAGCTACGAGCAGTACTTC CSAQLPPGGSYEQYF
- TRBJ2-7 TRBV5-5 15 TRBD2 TGTGCCAGCAGCCTACTAGCGGGAGCTCCTTACGAGCAGTACTTC CASSLLAGAPYEQYF
few TRBJ2-7 TRBV28 11 - TGTGCCAGCAGACGTACCCACGAGCAGTACTTC CASRRTHEQYF
many TRBJ2-2 TRBV20-1 14 - TGCAGTGCGATGGACTATACGAACACCGGGGAGCTGTTTTTT CSAMDYTNTGELFF
- TRBJ2-2 TRBV7-6 17 TRBD1 TGTGCCAGCAGCCCGATGGGGACAGGGGCGATTCCCGGGGAGCTGTTTTTT CASSPMGTGAIPGELFF
- TRBJ2-1 TRBV6-5 16 - TGTGCCAGCAGTTACGGTTACCCCCCACTAAACAATGAGCAGTTCTTC CASSYGYPPLNNEQFF
few TRBJ1-2 TRBV6-1 13 - TGTGCCAGCAGGGGGACCCGCTGGGGTGGCTACACCTTC CASRGTRWGGYTF
- TRBJ2-7 TRBV11-2 15 TRBD1 TGTGCCAGCAGCTTCGGGACAGCTAAAAGCGACGAGCAGTACTTC CASSFGTAKSDEQYF
few TRBJ2-7 TRBV3-1 15 TRBD1 TGTGCCAGCAGCCCACGACAGGGAATAAGCTACGAGCAGTACTTC CASSPRQGISYEQYF
- TRBJ2-2 TRBV24-1 14 TRBD1 TGTGCCACCAGTGGGCCAGGGGGCACCGGGGAGCTGTTTTTT CATSGPGGTGELFF
few TRBJ2-5 TRBV5-1 13 - TGCGCCAGTAAAGAAAGCAACCAAGAGACCCAGTACTTC CASKESNQETQYF
many TRBJ2-7 TRBV12-3/TRBV12-4 14 - TGTGCCAGCAGTTTAGGGGACACCCTCTACGAGCAGTACTTC CASSLGDTLYEQYF
- TRBJ1-4 TRBV5-1 13 - TGCGCCAGCAGCTTGACACAGGCTGAAAAACTGTTTTTT CASSLTQAEKLFF
- TRBJ2-5 TRBV6-2/TRBV6-3 23 TRBD1 TGTGCCAGCAGTCACGTATATTATATAAGGGACAGGGGATGGGATGACTACCAAGAGACCCAGTACTTC CASSHVYYIRDRGWDDYQETQYF
- TRBJ1-1 TRBV6-2/TRBV6-3 12 TRBD1 TGTGCCAGCAACGGACAGGGGGCTGAAACTTTCTTT CASNGQGAETFF
- TRBJ2-3 TRBV11-3 14 - TGTGCCAGCAGCTTAGCGAGAACCGGAGATACGCAGTATTTT CASSLARTGDTQYF
- TRBJ2-5 TRBV28 19 TRBD2 TGTGCCAGCAGTTTGCGATTTGAGACTAGCGGTGTTCTACAAGAGACCCAGTACTTC CASSLRFETSGVLQETQYF
many TRBJ2-3 TRBV12-3/TRBV12-4 14 - TGTGCCAGCATTGACGACCCTTACCCCCATACGCAGTATTTT CASIDDPYPHTQYF
- TRBJ1-1 TRBV4-2 14 - TGTGCCAGCACTCCGGGACATATGAACACTGAAGCTTTCTTT CASTPGHMNTEAFF
- TRBJ1-6 TRBV12-3/TRBV12-4 15 - TGTGCCAGCAGTATGGGCGGAGCGAATAATTCACCCCTCCACTTT CASSMGGANNSPLHF
few TRBJ2-2 TRBV6-2/TRBV6-3 17 TRBD1 TGTGCCAGCAGTTACGCCGACAGGGCCCGGAACACCGGGGAGCTGTTTTTT CASSYADRARNTGELFF
- TRBJ2-7 TRBV28 16 - TGTGCCAGCAGTTTACTTTCCGGGACTGAACACTACGAGCTGTACTTC CASSLLSGTEHYELYF
few TRBJ2-7 TRBV20-1 13 - TGCAGTGCTAGAGGGCTGGGGGGAAACGAGCAGTACTTC CSARGLGGNEQYF